In its sample, the clone carrying this T cell receptor beta chain was seen once. No antigen is known for it. These data originate in a study of shared clonotypes between healthy human individuals. The overall study: Every donor yielded three CD4 naive, three CD4 memory, two CD8 naive and one CD8 memory plate. Whole-study results and caveats: When compared with the clonotypes that were shared by all four sorted-subset donors, the non-shared clonotypes turned out to have lower generation probabilities.

CD45RO-negative cells were positively selected for CCR7, leaving out terminally differentiated effector memory CD45RA+ cells. The CDR3 sequence is 15 residues long. Germline V lookup: CDR1 SGHDT, CDR2 YYEEEE. Trimming cost V 2 bases and J 0 bases, with 6 bases left between them. For sorted subsets, 150 to 200 ng DNA per replicate equaled 33,000 or so T cell genomes. Under the authors' procedure: ImmunoSEQ gave junction-only sequences without quality scores, so filtering differed. Data came from immunoSEQ multiplex PCR; TCRdb stores just in-frame clones and leaves some out. D and trimming come from the DNA, and the V and J calls and clone size come from that table. There are millions of clones in the sample; over 85% occur only once, and 0.85% to 1.3% lies in the top ten.

This TCR was sampled from a man between 18 and 29 years old in good health. This chain connects TRBV5-6 to TRBJ2-6, with unresolved D. The specimen sequenced was naive CD8+ T cells sorted from blood. In nucleotides, the CDR3 is TGTGCCAGCAGCTTAATGTCCTCTGGGGCCAACGTCCTGACTTTC. Translating gives CASSLMSSGANVLTF.